These 19 T cell receptor beta chains came from one sample sequenced in a study of blood T cell repertoires in COVID-19. Data came from immunoSEQ multiplex PCR; TCRdb stores just in-frame clones and leaves some out. The sample includes roughly 69,000 clones, around 80% of them seen just once. The specimen was PBMCs or T cells enriched from blood (not recorded which). The receptors were gathered from a woman between 40 and 50 years old with acute COVID-19.

CDR3 nucleotides: TGTGCCAGCGGGTTCCAGGGAAACTCCTACGAGCAGTACTTC. Translated, it gives CASGFQGNSYEQYF. The chain employs TRBV5-8 and TRBJ2-7, with D tentatively TRBD1 (5 bases). The germline V and J ends were trimmed by 7 bases and 0 bases, with 14 bases remaining between them. The CDR3 is 14 amino acids. CDR1 is SGHTS, CDR2 YDEGEE, per germline.

The J gene is TRBJ2-7, the V gene TRBV13; D is perhaps TRBD1 (6 bases). Trimming removed 1 base from V and 6 bases from J, with 13 bases in between. Per germline, CDR1 PRHDT and CDR2 FYEKMQ (reference sequence). The CDR3 runs 14 residues. DNA of the CDR3: TGTGCCAGCAGCTTAGCGGCAGGGGAAGTCGAGCAGTACTTC. Amino acids: CASSLAAGEVEQYF.

The chain uses TRBV19 and TRBJ2-5, with TRBD2 as a possible D gene (5 bases). Trimming removed 5 bases from V and 5 bases from J, with 15 bases in between. This CDR3 comprises 14 residues. Germline-derived CDR1 and CDR2 are LNHDA and SQIVND (reference sequence). This CDR3 reads CASSPWLGGETQYF. CDR3 DNA sequence: TGTGCCAGTAGTCCATGGTTAGGAGGTGAGACCCAGTACTTC.

This clone has a single count. V is TRBV20-1 and J is TRBJ1-2; 9 bases align to TRBD1. Germline CDR1 and CDR2: DFQATT and SNEGSKA (reference sequence). The CDR3 runs 12 residues. With 3 bases clipped from V and 5 bases from J, the junction kept 1 base outside the gene matches. Written as DNA, the CDR3 is TGCAGTGCTAGTGGGACAGGGTATGGCTACACCTTC. Translating gives CSASGTGYGYTF.

The chain uses TRBV5-4 and TRBJ2-5, with 10 nucleotides matching TRBD1. The CDR3 consists of 15 residues. CDR1 is SGHNT and CDR2 is YYREEE in the germline V gene (reference sequence). Trimming cost V 6 bases and J 5 bases; bases outside gene matches: 10. CDR3 DNA: TGTGCCAGCAAGCTTGGGGACAGGGGCCGGGAGACCCAGTACTTC. Translating it yields CASKLGDRGRETQYF.

The chain is built from TRBV2 and TRBJ2-3; 7 bases agree with TRBD1. This CDR3 comprises 15 residues. The J segment lost 0 bases and the V segment lost 5 bases, leaving 5 bases of the junction unmatched. Germline CDR1 reads SNHLY; CDR2 reads FYNNEI. In DNA, the CDR3 is TGTGCCAGCAGTTCGGGACAGACTAGCACAGATACGCAGTATTTT. Amino acids: CASSSGQTSTDTQYF.

This clone was counted at least ten times. V is TRBV5-1 and J is TRBJ2-1, with a tentative D call TRBD2 (6 bases). Trimming shortened V by 0 bases and J by 6 bases, and 13 bases separated the two germline ends. Germline-derived CDR1 and CDR2 are SGHRS and YFSETQ. CDR3 length: 15 amino acids. The CDR3 loop is CASSLEPRDANEQFF. The CDR3 DNA follows: TGCGCCAGCAGCTTGGAACCGCGGGACGCCAATGAGCAGTTCTTC.

This clone was picked up one time. V and J are TRBV28 and TRBJ2-2, with a possible D match to TRBD1 (5 bases). CDR1 and CDR2 from the germline V gene are MDHEN and SYDVKM. V was pared by 11 bases and J by 5 bases, with 9 bases between. The CDR3 consists of 11 residues. The CDR3 nucleotides are TGTGCCGCCCAGGGAACCGGGGAGCTGTTTTTT. It translates to CAAQGTGELFF.

The J gene is TRBJ1-2, the V gene TRBV28, with D possibly being TRBD1 (5 bases). This CDR3 comprises 14 residues. Between the trimmed V and J ends, which lost 7 bases and 8 bases, there was a span of 20 bases. Germline assignment: CDR1 MDHEN and CDR2 SYDVKM. The CDR3 loop is CASIQGGEYAGYTF. For the CDR3, the DNA is TGTGCCAGCATCCAGGGAGGGGAATATGCCGGCTACACCTTC.

The CDR3: CASKQTYSGNTIYF. The DNA for the CDR3 is TGTGCCAGCAAACAGACCTACTCTGGAAACACCATATATTTT. This sequence joins TRBV27 and TRBJ1-3; D not certain. Germline V gene lookup returns CDR1 MNHEY and CDR2 SMNVEV (reference sequence). V lost 7 bases to trimming and J lost 0 bases, with 10 bases between them. The CDR3 consists of 14 residues.

The rearrangement joins TRBV27 to TRBJ2-6, with a weak D call TRBD1 (6 bases). Trimming removed 8 bases at V and 0 bases at J, with 17 bases between. Looked up from germline, CDR1 is MNHEY and CDR2 is SMNVEV (reference sequence). The length of the CDR3 is 17 residues. The CDR3 DNA sequence: TGTGCCAGCGGCCGGGACACCGACCTCTCTGGGGCCAACGTCCTGACTTTC. It translates to CASGRDTDLSGANVLTF. Combining the CDR3 with reference TRBV27 and TRBJ2-6 gives the whole variable domain EAQVTQNPRYLITVTGKKLTVTCSQNMNHEYMSWYRQDPGLGLRQIYYSMNVEVTDKGDVPEGYKVSRKEKRNFPLILESPSPNQTSLYFCASGRDTDLSGANVLTFGAGSRLTVL.

This chain uses TRBV6-6 with TRBJ2-2; the match to TRBD2 covers 11 bases. CDR1 MNHNY and CDR2 SVGAGI come from the germline V gene (reference sequence). Trimming at V came to 3 bases and at J to 3 bases, leaving 3 bases not matched to a gene. The CDR3 contains 16 residues. This CDR3 reads CASSYVAGGYTGELFF. The CDR3 DNA sequence: TGTGCCAGCAGTTATGTAGCGGGGGGGTACACCGGGGAGCTGTTTTTT.

This rearrangement joins TRBV27 to TRBJ2-7, with D maybe TRBD1 (6 bases). Germline assignment: CDR1 MNHEY and CDR2 SMNVEV (reference sequence). CDR3 length: 15 residues. Between the trimmed V and J ends, which lost 6 bases and 0 bases, there was a span of 15 bases. The CDR3 DNA is TGTGCCAGCAGCAAATGGACAGTACGCTCCTACGAGCAGTACTTC. Translated, it gives CASSKWTVRSYEQYF.

The V gene is TRBV9, the J gene TRBJ1-1; D unresolved. With 2 bases removed from V and 2 bases from J, the gap between germline ends came to 10 bases. The germline gives CDR1 SGDLS, CDR2 YYNGEE. The CDR3 length is 14 residues. The CDR3 DNA reads as TGTGCCAGCAGCGTGGGCAGAGTTAACACTGAAGCTTTCTTT. Its translation: CASSVGRVNTEAFF.

The chain links TRBV28 to TRBJ2-3; D possibly corresponds to TRBD2 (5 bases). Per germline, CDR1 MDHEN and CDR2 SYDVKM. This CDR3 contains 15 residues. Trimming removed 2 bases at V and 2 bases at J, with 11 bases between. The CDR3 coding sequence is TGTGCCAGCAGTTTACGGGGAATCTTCACAGATACGCAGTATTTT. Translated: CASSLRGIFTDTQYF.

This clone has just a few counts. The chain links TRBV19 to TRBJ2-7; possible D gene TRBD1, 6 bases. This CDR3 contains 16 residues. Trimming shortened V by 4 bases and J by 3 bases, and 19 bases separated the two germline ends. Germline V gene sequence: CDR1 LNHDA, CDR2 SQIVND (reference sequence). The CDR3 bases are TGTGCCAGTAGTAGGGACATGGGCCCAGGAGGCTACGAGCAGTACTTC. It is translated as CASSRDMGPGGYEQYF.

CDR3: CASSPLAGSSYEQYF. In DNA form, the CDR3 reads TGCGCCAGCAGCCCGTTAGCGGGAAGCTCCTACGAGCAGTACTTC. The chain carries TRBV5-1 and TRBJ2-7, with 8 nucleotides matching TRBD2. V shed 4 bases, J shed 0 bases, and the junction held 6 bases outside the gene matches. The CDR3 consists of 15 residues. CDR1 and CDR2 from the germline V gene are SGHRS and YFSETQ.

V gene TRBV11-2 combines with J gene TRBJ2-5; 10 bases are shared with TRBD2. V gave up 1 base and J gave up 13 bases; unmatched junction bases: 9. This CDR3 has 14 amino acids. Germline values: CDR1 SGHAT, CDR2 FQNNGV. Here the CDR3 reads CASSLALRAGGLYF. The CDR3 DNA is TGTGCCAGCAGCTTAGCTCTTCGAGCGGGGGGGTTGTACTTC.

The genes are TRBV5-6 and TRBJ2-3; TRBD1 is a possible D gene (7 bases). Trimming took off 3 bases at V and 2 bases at J, with 13 bases between the two ends. In germline, CDR1 is SGHDT, CDR2 YYEEEE. The CDR3 has 15 residues. CDR3 sequence (DNA): TGTGCCAGCAGCTCTGGACAGGACTACACAGATACGCAGTATTTT. As protein: CASSSGQDYTDTQYF. The entire variable domain, with the rest obtained from reference TRBV5-6 and TRBJ2-3, is as follows: DAGVTQSPTHLIKTRGQQVTLRCSPKSGHDTVSWYQQALGQGPQFIFQYYEEEERQRGNFPDRFSGHQFPNYSSELNVNALLLGDSALYLCASSSGQDYTDTQYFGPGTRLTVL.